Described below is a single T cell receptor beta chain sequence and its context. Antigen specificity is unknown. The entry originates in a study of CD8 T cells in Susac syndrome. Random hexamers primed reverse transcription of 0.5 to 1 ug RNA. In TCRdb, the immunoSEQ multiplex PCR reads were re-called with MiXCR into one record per CDR3 protein. The sample contains around 170,000 distinct CDR3 sequences, under 95% of which appear only once. General study points: Clonal expansion was not seen in any Susac syndrome CD4+ T cell repertoire.

Unmatched junction bases numbered 5, after V lost 5 bases and J lost 4 bases. Germline assignment: CDR1 SGHAT and CDR2 FQNNGV. The CDR3 covers 14 residues. Sequenced material: CD4+ T cells from PBMCs. This sequence was found in a human donor with Susac syndrome. This chain connects TRBV11-2 to TRBJ2-5; 9 nucleotides line up with TRBD2. In DNA, the CDR3 is TGTGCCAGCAGCCCATTTAGCGGGGGAGAGACCCAGTACTTC. Its protein is CASSPFSGGETQYF.